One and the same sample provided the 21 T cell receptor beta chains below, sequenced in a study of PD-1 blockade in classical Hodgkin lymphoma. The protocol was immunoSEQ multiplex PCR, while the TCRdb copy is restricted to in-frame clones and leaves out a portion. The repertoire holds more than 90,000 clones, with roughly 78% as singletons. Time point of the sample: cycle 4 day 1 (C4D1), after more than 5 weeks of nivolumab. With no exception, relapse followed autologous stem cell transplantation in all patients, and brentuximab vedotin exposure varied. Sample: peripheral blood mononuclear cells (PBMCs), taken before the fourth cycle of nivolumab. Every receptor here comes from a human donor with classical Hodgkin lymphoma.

CDR3 sequence reads: CASSLQDRVRDTQYF. The CDR3 bases are TGTGCCAGCAGTTTACAGGACAGGGTGAGGGATACGCAGTATTTT. The V call is TRBV27, the J call TRBJ2-3; 8 positions agree with TRBD1. Trimming at V came to 2 bases and at J to 6 bases, leaving 7 bases not matched to a gene. CDR1 and CDR2 (germline): MNHEY, SMNVEV (reference sequence). This CDR3 spans 15 amino acids.

The chain's CDR3 is CASGPDSGASGYTF. In nucleotides, the CDR3 is TGTGCTAGTGGCCCCGACTCCGGGGCTAGTGGCTACACCTTC. The rearrangement links TRBV12-5 to TRBJ1-2; D is perhaps TRBD1 (5 bases). The germline CDR1 and CDR2 sequences are LGHNT and FRNRAP. V dropped 6 bases and J dropped 7 bases, with 18 bases sitting between them. This CDR3 region has 14 residues.

This CDR3 is CASSPGMVGNSPLHF. The CDR3 nucleotides are TGTGCCAGCAGCCCTGGAATGGTGGGGAATTCACCCCTCCACTTT. The chain joins TRBV7-3 to TRBJ1-6; D not certain. Looked up from germline, CDR1 is SGHTA and CDR2 is FQGTGA. The CDR3 length is 15 residues. With 5 bases removed from V and 7 bases from J, the gap between germline ends came to 15 bases.

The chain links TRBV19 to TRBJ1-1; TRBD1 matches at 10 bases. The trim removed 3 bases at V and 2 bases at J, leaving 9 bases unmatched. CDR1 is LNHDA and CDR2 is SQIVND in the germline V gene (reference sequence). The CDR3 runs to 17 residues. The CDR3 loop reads CASSMRRQGAGNTEAFF. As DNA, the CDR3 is TGTGCCAGTAGTATGAGGCGACAGGGGGCCGGAAACACTGAAGCTTTCTTT.

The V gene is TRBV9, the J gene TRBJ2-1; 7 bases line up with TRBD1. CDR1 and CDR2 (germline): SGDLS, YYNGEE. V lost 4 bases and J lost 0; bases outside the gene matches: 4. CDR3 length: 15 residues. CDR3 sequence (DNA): TGTGCCAGCAGCCCGAGGGGGCCCTCCTACAATGAGCAGTTCTTC. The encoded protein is CASSPRGPSYNEQFF.

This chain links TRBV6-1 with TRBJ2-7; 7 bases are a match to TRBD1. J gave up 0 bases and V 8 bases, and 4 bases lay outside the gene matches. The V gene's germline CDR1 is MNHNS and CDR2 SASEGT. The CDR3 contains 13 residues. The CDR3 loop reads CASFDRDSYEQYF. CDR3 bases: TGTGCCAGCTTTGACAGGGACTCCTACGAGCAGTACTTC.

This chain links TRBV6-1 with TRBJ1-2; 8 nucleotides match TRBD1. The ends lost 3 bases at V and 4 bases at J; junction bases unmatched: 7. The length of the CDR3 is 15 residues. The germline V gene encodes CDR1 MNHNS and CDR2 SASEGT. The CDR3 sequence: CASSERTGIFYGYTF. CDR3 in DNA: TGTGCCAGCAGTGAGCGGACAGGGATCTTCTATGGCTACACCTTC.

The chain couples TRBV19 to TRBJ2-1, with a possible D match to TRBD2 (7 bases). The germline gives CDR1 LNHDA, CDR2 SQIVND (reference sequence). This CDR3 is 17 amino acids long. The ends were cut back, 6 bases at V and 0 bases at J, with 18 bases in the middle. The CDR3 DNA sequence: TGTGCCAGTAGGGACGCCGGGGGGCAAAACTCCTACAATGAGCAGTTCTTC. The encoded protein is CASRDAGGQNSYNEQFF.

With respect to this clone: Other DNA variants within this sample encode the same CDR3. The CDR3 nucleotides read TGTGCCAGCAGCTTGGGTTCAGGGGTCACAGATACGCAGTATTTT. Residues: CASSLGSGVTDTQYF. The chain couples TRBV5-4 to TRBJ2-3; D might be TRBD1 (6 bases). The CDR3 contains 15 residues. Between the trimmed V and J ends, which lost 0 bases and 2 bases, there was a span of 10 bases. In germline, CDR1 is SGHNT, CDR2 YYREEE (reference sequence).

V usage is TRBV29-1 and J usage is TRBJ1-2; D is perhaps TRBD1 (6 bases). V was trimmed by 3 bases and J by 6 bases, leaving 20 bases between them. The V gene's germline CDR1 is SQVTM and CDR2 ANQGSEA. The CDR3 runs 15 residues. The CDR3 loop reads CSVERGGLLAHGYTF. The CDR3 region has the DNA TGCAGCGTTGAGCGGGGGGGGCTATTGGCGCATGGCTACACCTTC. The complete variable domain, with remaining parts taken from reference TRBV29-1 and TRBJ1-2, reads SAVISQKPSRDICQRGTSLTIQCQVDSQVTMMFWYRQQPGQSLTLIATANQGSEATYESGFVIDKFPISRPNLTFSTLTVSNMSPEDSSIYLCSVERGGLLAHGYTFGSGTRLTVV.

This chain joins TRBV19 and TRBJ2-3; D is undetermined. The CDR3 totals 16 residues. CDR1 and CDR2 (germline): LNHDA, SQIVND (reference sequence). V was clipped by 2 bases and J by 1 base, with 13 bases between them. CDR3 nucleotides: TGTGCCAGTAGTATATTGCTCCCCGGAGGCACAGATACGCAGTATTTT. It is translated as CASSILLPGGTDTQYF. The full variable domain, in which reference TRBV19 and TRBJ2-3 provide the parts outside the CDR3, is DGGITQSPKYLFRKEGQNVTLSCEQNLNHDAMYWYRQDPGQGLRLIYYSQIVNDFQKGDIAEGYSVSREKKESFPLTVTSAQKNPTAFYLCASSILLPGGTDTQYFGPGTRLTVL.

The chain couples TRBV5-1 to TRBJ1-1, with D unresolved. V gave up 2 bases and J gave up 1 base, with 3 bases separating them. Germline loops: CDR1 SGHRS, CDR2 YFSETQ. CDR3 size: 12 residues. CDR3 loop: CASSLRNTEAFF. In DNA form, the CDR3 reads TGCGCCAGCAGCTTAAGGAACACTGAAGCTTTCTTT.

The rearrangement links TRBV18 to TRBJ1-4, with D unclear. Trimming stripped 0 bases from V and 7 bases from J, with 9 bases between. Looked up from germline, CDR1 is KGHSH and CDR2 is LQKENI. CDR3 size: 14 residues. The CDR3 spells CASSPPGSSEKLFF. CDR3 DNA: TGTGCCAGCTCACCACCAGGGTCTAGTGAAAAACTGTTTTTT.

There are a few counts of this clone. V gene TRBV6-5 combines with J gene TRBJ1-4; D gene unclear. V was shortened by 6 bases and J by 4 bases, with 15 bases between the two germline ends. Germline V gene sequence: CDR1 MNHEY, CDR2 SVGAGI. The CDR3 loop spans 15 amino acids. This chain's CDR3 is CASSPRRALNEKLFF. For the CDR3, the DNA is TGTGCCAGCAGCCCGCGAAGGGCTCTTAATGAAAAACTGTTTTTT.

The CDR3 reads CASRAGTSGFNEQFF. The CDR3, as DNA: TGTGCCAGCAGGGCCGGGACTAGCGGGTTCAATGAGCAGTTCTTC. The V and J genes are TRBV7-3 and TRBJ2-1; 12 bases are a match to TRBD2. Germline V lookup: CDR1 SGHTA, CDR2 FQGTGA. V was clipped by 6 bases and J by 6 bases; unmatched bases: 6. There are 15 residues in the CDR3. The variable domain in full, with the rest retrieved from reference TRBV7-3 and TRBJ2-1, is GAGVSQTPSNKVTEKGKYVELRCDPISGHTALYWYRQSLGQGPEFLIYFQGTGAADDSGLPNDRFFAVRPEGSVSTLKIQRTERGDSAVYLCASRAGTSGFNEQFFGPGTRLTVL.

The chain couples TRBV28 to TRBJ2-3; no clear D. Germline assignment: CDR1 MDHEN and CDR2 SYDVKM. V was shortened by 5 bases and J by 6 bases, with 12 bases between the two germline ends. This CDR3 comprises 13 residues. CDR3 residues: CASSLLAPDTQYF. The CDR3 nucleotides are TGTGCCAGCAGTCTATTGGCCCCGGATACGCAGTATTTT.

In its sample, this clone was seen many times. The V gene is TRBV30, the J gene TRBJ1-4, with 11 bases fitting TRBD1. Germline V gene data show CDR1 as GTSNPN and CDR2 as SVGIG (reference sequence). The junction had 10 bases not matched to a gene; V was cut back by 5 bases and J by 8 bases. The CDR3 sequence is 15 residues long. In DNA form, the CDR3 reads TGTGCCTGGGATGCTCCGGGACAGGGGGTGGAAAAACTGTTTTTT. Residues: CAWDAPGQGVEKLFF.

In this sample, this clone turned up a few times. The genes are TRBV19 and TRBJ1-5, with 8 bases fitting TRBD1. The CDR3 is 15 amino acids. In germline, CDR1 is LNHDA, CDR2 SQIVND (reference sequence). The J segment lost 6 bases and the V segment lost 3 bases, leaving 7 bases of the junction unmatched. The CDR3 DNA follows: TGTGCCAGTAGTATCTACGGACAGGGCAGTCAGCCCCAGCATTTT. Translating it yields CASSIYGQGSQPQHF. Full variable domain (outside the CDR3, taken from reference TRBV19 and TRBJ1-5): DGGITQSPKYLFRKEGQNVTLSCEQNLNHDAMYWYRQDPGQGLRLIYYSQIVNDFQKGDIAEGYSVSREKKESFPLTVTSAQKNPTAFYLCASSIYGQGSQPQHFGDGTRLSIL.

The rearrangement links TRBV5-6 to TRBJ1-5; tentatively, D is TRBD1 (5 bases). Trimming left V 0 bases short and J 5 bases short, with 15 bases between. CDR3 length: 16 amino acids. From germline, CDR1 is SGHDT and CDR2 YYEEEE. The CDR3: CASSLAAGGADQPQHF. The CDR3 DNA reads TGTGCCAGCAGCTTGGCCGCGGGGGGAGCGGATCAGCCCCAGCATTTT.

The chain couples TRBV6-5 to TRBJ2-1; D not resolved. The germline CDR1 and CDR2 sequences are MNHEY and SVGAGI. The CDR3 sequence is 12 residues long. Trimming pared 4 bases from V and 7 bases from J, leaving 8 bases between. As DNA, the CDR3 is TGTGCCAGCAGTTCCGGGTGGAATGAGCAGTTCTTC. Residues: CASSSGWNEQFF.

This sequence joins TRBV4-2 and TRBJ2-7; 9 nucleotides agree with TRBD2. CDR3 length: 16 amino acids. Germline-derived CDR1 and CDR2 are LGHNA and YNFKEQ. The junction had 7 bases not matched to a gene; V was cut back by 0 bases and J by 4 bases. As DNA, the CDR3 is TGTGCCAGCAGCCAAGACCCTAGCGGGGTTCTGTACGAGCAGTACTTC. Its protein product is CASSQDPSGVLYEQYF.